The next 15 T cell receptor beta chains were all read from a single sample in a study of blood T cell repertoires in COVID-19. Some clones are missing from TCRdb's copy, which holds only in-frame ones; the method was immunoSEQ multiplex PCR. The table includes about 170,000 clones, more than 75% detected once. Sequencing was done on a sample of peripheral blood. The receptors shown here come from a man between 45 and 60 years old who had recovered from COVID-19.

The chain uses TRBV12-2 and TRBJ2-3; TRBD1 is the table's D call, not checked against the DNA. TRBV12-2 is an annotated pseudogene. The CDR3 totals 16 residues. CDR3: CASRLKNRANTDTQYF. CDR3 DNA sequence: TGTGCAAGTCGCTTAAAAAACAGGGCAAACACAGATACGCAGTATTTT.

The gene calls are TRBV5-8 and TRBJ2-1; 15 positions match TRBD2. This CDR3 spans 16 amino acids. The germline V gene encodes CDR1 SGHTS and CDR2 YDEGEE. After removal of 6 bases from V and 6 bases from J, the junction contained 7 bases not matched to a gene. CDR3 protein: CASTTGLAGGVNEQFF. The CDR3 nucleotides are TGTGCCAGCACCACTGGACTAGCGGGGGGGGTCAATGAGCAGTTCTTC.

The genes are TRBV6-5 and TRBJ2-3; 9 bases fit TRBD1. Germline V gene sequence: CDR1 MNHEY, CDR2 SVGAGI. CDR3 length: 14 residues. Germline trimming cut 6 bases from V and 3 bases from J; bases unmatched to any gene: 4. DNA of the CDR3: TGTGCCAGCAGAGGACAGGGGAGGACAGATACGCAGTATTTT. This codes for CASRGQGRTDTQYF.

The sample holds one count of this clone. The CDR3 is CASSFRGQGGTEAFF. CDR3 nucleotide sequence: TGTGCCAGCAGCTTCCGCGGACAGGGTGGAACTGAAGCTTTCTTT. V and J are TRBV3-1 (or the pseudogene TRBV3-2) and TRBJ1-1, with TRBD1 matching 8 bases. This CDR3 comprises 15 residues. V shed 5 bases, J shed 5 bases, and the junction held 10 bases outside the gene matches. Germline V gene sequence: CDR1 LGHDT, CDR2 YNNKEL (reference sequence).

This rearrangement joins TRBV29-1 to TRBJ2-3, with 7 bases identical to TRBD1. V gave up 6 bases and J gave up 3 bases; unmatched junction bases: 12. Germline assignment: CDR1 SQVTM and CDR2 ANQGSEA. The CDR3 consists of 15 residues. The CDR3 loop is CSVDGQDGWTDTQYF. CDR3 nucleotides: TGCAGCGTCGACGGACAGGATGGTTGGACAGATACGCAGTATTTT.

V usage is TRBV5-4 and J usage is TRBJ2-6, with D maybe TRBD2 (5 bases). The germline V gene encodes CDR1 SGHNT and CDR2 YYREEE (reference sequence). The CDR3 runs to 16 residues. Trimming pared 0 bases from V and 0 bases from J, leaving 7 bases between. The CDR3, as DNA: TGTGCCAGCAGCTTGGACGGGATCTCTGGGGCCAACGTCCTGACTTTC. This gives the protein CASSLDGISGANVLTF. Using reference TRBV5-4 and TRBJ2-6 for the parts outside the CDR3, the full variable domain is ETGVTQSPTHLIKTRGQQVTLRCSSQSGHNTVSWYQQALGQGPQFIFQYYREEENGRGNFPPRFSGLQFPNYSSELNVNALELDDSALYLCASSLDGISGANVLTFGAGSRLTVL.

The rearrangement joins TRBV27 to TRBJ1-2; D unclear. CDR1 is MNHEY and CDR2 is SMNVEV in the germline V gene (reference sequence). Trimming shortened V by 3 bases and J by 3 bases, and 5 bases separated the two germline ends. This CDR3 region has 12 residues. CDR3: CASSFEDYGYTF. CDR3 in DNA: TGTGCCAGCAGTTTCGAGGACTATGGCTACACCTTC.

The chain carries TRBV6-5 and TRBJ2-5; 7 bases are shared with TRBD1. CDR3 size: 14 residues. V trimming: 2 bases; J trimming: 1 base; junction bases outside the gene matches: 1. CDR1 is MNHEY and CDR2 is SVGAGI in the germline V gene. The CDR3: CASSYRQGQETQYF. The CDR3 DNA follows: TGTGCCAGCAGTTACAGACAGGGCCAAGAGACCCAGTACTTC.

CDR3 sequence (DNA): TGTGCCAGCAGCGTAGGCGCGAATCCCACAGATACGCAGTATTTT. Its protein product is CASSVGANPTDTQYF. This chain uses TRBV9 with TRBJ2-3, with no clear D. Germline CDR1 and CDR2: SGDLS and YYNGEE. V lost 0 bases and J lost 2, with 10 bases in between. The CDR3 sequence is 15 residues long. The full variable domain, rest sourced from reference TRBV9 and TRBJ2-3, is DSGVTQTPKHLITATGQRVTLRCSPRSGDLSVYWYQQSLDQGLQFLIQYYNGEERAKGNILERFSAQQFPDLHSELNLSSLELGDSALYFCASSVGANPTDTQYFGPGTRLTVL.

The chain is built from TRBV24-1 and TRBJ1-1; no firm D call. The CDR3 extends over 12 amino acids. V was cut by 9 bases and J by 4 bases, with 11 bases left in between. Per the germline V gene, CDR1 is KGHDR and CDR2 is SFDVKD. CDR3 sequence: CATALPGTEAFF. CDR3 DNA sequence: TGTGCCACCGCCTTACCAGGCACTGAAGCTTTCTTT.

The chain recombines TRBV3-1 (or the pseudogene TRBV3-2) with TRBJ2-1, with D unresolved. The CDR3 is 14 residues long. With 1 base removed from V and 1 base from J, the gap between germline ends came to 5 bases. Germline V gives CDR1 LGHDT, CDR2 YNNKEL (reference sequence). The CDR3 sequence: CASSQGGSYNEQFF. The CDR3 bases are TGTGCCAGCAGCCAAGGAGGATCCTACAATGAGCAGTTCTTC.

This clone came up once. The rearrangement joins TRBV18 to TRBJ2-7, with 14 bases fitting TRBD2. The CDR3 has 16 amino acids. The junction had 5 bases not matched to a gene; V was cut back by 6 bases and J by 1 base. Per the germline V gene, CDR1 is KGHSH and CDR2 is LQKENI. CDR3 residues: CASSPRLAGGSYEQYF. The CDR3, as DNA: TGTGCCAGCTCTCCCCGACTAGCGGGAGGGTCCTACGAGCAGTACTTC.

This chain connects TRBV6-1 to TRBJ1-5; TRBD1 might be the D (6 bases). The CDR3 runs to 14 residues. V was clipped by 3 bases and J by 6 bases, with 12 bases between them. Per the germline V gene, CDR1 is MNHNS and CDR2 is SASEGT. CDR3 amino acids: CASSDRQAPQPQHF. DNA of the CDR3: TGTGCCAGCAGTGACAGACAGGCTCCTCAGCCCCAGCATTTT.

The J gene is TRBJ1-1, the V gene TRBV5-1; D gene unclear. Trimming removed 1 base at V and 0 bases at J, with 4 bases between. The CDR3 has 13 amino acids. Germline V gene data show CDR1 as SGHRS and CDR2 as YFSETQ. CDR3 sequence (DNA): TGCGCCAGCAGCTTGAATATGAACACTGAAGCTTTCTTT. Encoded protein: CASSLNMNTEAFF.

About this clone: A junction boundary mismatches the germline segment, possibly from a read error. The V gene is TRBV15, the J gene TRBJ1-2; the D is unclear. The CDR3 is 14 amino acids. The V gene's germline CDR1 is LNHNV and CDR2 YYDKDF (reference sequence). CDR3 nucleotides: TGTGCCACCAGCGGAGAGAGTCTCGACTATGGCTACACCTTC. Translation gives CATSGESLDYGYTF.